This TCR beta chain comes out of a study of response to subunit inactivated influenza vaccine. Study-level findings and limits: Few additional T cells are recruited per seasonal influenza vaccination, authors suggested.

This CDR3 has 15 amino acids. Losses at the gene ends were 6 bases for V and 4 bases for J; bases not matched to a gene: 7. As for this clonotype: Its antigen is not known.

TCRdb re-called the RT-PCR reads through MiXCR, storing one row per CDR3 protein. The table shows hundreds of thousands of distinct CDR3 sequences, with approximately 12% occurring only once. This receptor was identified in a man aged 50-60 years who received an inactivated influenza vaccine. The J gene is TRBJ1-2, the V gene TRBV12-3 or TRBV12-4, with TRBD1 identical over 11 bases. The sequencing used PBMCs from blood, collected roughly 6 weeks after vaccination. DNA of the CDR3: TGTGCCAGCAGCCCTCGGACAGGGGGCCGCTATGGCTACACCTTC. Translated: CASSPRTGGRYGYTF.